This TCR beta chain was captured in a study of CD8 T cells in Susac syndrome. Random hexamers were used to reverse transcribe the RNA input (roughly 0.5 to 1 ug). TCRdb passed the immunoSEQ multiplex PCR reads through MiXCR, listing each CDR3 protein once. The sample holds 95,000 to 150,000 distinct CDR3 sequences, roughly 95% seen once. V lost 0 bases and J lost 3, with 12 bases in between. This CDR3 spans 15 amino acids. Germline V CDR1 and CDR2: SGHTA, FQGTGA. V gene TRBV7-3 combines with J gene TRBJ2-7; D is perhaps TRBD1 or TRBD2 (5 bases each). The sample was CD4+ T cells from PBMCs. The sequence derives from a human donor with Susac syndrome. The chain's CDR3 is CASSLTSGSGYEQYF. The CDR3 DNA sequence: TGTGCCAGCAGCTTAACGTCAGGGAGCGGCTACGAGCAGTACTTC.